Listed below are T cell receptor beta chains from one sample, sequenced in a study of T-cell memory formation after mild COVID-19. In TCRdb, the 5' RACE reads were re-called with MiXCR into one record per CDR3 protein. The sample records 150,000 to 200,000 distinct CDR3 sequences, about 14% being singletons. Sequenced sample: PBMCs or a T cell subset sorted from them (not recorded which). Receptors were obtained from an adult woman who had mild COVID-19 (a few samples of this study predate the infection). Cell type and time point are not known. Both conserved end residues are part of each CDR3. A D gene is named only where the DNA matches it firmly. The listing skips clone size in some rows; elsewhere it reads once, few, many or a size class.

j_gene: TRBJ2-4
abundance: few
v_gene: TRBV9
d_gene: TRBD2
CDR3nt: TGTGCCAGCAGCCCGCCGACTAGCGCGGCCAAAAACATTCAGTACTTC
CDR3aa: CASSPPTSAAKNIQYF

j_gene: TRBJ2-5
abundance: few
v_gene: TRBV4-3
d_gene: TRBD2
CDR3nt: TGCGCCAGCAGCCAAGAGCCGGGAGGGGAGACCCAGTACTTC
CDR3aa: CASSQEPGGETQYF

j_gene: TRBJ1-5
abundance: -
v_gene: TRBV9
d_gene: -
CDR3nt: TGTGCCAGCAGCGTAGCGAGTAGCAATCAGCCCCAGCATTTT
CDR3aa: CASSVASSNQPQHF

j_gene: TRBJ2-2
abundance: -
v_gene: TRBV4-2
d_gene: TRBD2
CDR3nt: TGTGCCAGCAGCCAGGGGACTAGCGGGGGGCGTCCCGGGGAGCTGTTTTTT
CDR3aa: CASSQGTSGGRPGELFF

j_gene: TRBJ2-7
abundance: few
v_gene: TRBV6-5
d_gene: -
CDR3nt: TGTGCCAGCAGTTACTCGGGGGTCTACGAGCAGTACTTC
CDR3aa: CASSYSGVYEQYF

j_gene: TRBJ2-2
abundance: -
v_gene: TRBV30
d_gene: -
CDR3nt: TGTGCCTGGAAATGGAAGGACCGAGCCGGGGAGCTGTTTTTT
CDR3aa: CAWKWKDRAGELFF

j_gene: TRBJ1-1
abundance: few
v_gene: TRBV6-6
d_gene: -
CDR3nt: TGTGCCAGCAGGTGGAACAGAGGGACTGAAGCTTTCTTT
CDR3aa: CASRWNRGTEAFF

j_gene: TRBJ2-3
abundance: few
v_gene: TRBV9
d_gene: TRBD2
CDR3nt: TGTGCCAGCAGCGCGGGACTAGCGGGGGGCACAGATACGCAGTATTTT
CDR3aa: CASSAGLAGGTDTQYF

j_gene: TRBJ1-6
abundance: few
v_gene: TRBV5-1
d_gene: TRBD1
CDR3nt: TGCGCCAGCAGCTGGGGGGACAGTGGGGGTTCACCCCTCCACTTT
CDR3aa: CASSWGDSGGSPLHF

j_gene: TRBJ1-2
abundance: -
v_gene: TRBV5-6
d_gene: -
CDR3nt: TGTGCCAGCAGCTTGCGAGGAGGGGCTGGCTATGGCTACACCTTC
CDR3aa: CASSLRGGAGYGYTF

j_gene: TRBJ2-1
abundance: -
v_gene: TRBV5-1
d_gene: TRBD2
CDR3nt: TGCGCCAGCAGCGCGAAGCGGGGGGGCCTCGATGAGCAGTTCTTC
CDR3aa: CASSAKRGGLDEQFF

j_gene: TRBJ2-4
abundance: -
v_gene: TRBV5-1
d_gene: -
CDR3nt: TGCGCCAGCAGCTTGGAACGGGGAACCCTCCACATTCAGTACTTC
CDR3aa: CASSLERGTLHIQYF

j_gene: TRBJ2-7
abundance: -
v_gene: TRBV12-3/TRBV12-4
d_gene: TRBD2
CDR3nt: TGTGCCAGCAGTTTAAGTTTGCGGGAGCGCTACGAGCAGTACTTC
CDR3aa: CASSLSLRERYEQYF

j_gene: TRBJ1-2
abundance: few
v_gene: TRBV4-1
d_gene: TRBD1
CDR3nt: TGCGCCAGCAGCCAAGGACAGGGGGGACCCTATGGCTACACCTTC
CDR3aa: CASSQGQGGPYGYTF

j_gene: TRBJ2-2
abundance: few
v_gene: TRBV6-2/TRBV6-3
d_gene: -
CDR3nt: TGTGCCAGCAGTTTTGGCGGGGAGCTGTTTTTT
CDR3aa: CASSFGGELFF

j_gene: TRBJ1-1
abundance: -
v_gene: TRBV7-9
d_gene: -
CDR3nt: TGTGCCAGCAGCTTAGCGTCAGAGAACACTGAAGCTTTCTTT
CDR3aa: CASSLASENTEAFF

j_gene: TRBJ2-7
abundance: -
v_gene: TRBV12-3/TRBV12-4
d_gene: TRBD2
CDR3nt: TGTGCCAGCACCCCTAGCGGGAGGCCCGTCGAGCAGTACTTC
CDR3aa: CASTPSGRPVEQYF

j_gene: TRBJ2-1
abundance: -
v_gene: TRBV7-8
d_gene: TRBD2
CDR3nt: TGTGCCAGCAGCTATGGGACTAGCGGGGGGAATGAGCAGTTCTTC
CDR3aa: CASSYGTSGGNEQFF

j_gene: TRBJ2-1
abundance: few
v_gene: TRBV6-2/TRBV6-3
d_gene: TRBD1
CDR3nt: TGTGCCAGCAGAAAGACAGGGTTCCCCATGACCAATGAGCAGTTCTTC
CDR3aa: CASRKTGFPMTNEQFF

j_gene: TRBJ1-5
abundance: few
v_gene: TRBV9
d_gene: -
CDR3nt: TGTGCCAGCAGCGGGGGACCAGGGAGCAATCAGCCCCAGCATTTT
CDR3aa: CASSGGPGSNQPQHF

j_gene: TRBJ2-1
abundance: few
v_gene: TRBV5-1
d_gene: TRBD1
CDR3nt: TGCGCCAGCAGCTTACAGGGGACGGGCATACATGAGCAGTTCTTC
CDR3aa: CASSLQGTGIHEQFF

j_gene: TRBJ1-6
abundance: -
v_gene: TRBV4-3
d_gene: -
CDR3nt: TGCGCCAGCAGCCGCCGGGACACTAGCTCCTATAATTCACCCCTCCACTTT
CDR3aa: CASSRRDTSSYNSPLHF

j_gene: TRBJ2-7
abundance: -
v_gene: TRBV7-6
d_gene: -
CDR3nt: TGTGCCAGCAGCTGGGGACGGTTCATCTCCTACGAGCAGTACTTC
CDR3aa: CASSWGRFISYEQYF

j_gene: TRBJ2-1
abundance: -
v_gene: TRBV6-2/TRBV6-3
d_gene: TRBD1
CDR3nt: TGTGCCAGCAGTTATGGACAGGCCCTACTCTCGGAAGATGAGCAGTTCTTC
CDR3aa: CASSYGQALLSEDEQFF

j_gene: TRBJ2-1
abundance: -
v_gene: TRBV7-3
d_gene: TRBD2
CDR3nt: TGTGCCAGCAGCTTAATCCTAGCGGAATACAATGAGCAGTTCTTC
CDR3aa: CASSLILAEYNEQFF

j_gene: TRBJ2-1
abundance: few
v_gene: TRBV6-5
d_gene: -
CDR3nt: TGTGCCAGCAGTTCAATGGGATATGAGCAGTTCTTC
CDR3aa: CASSSMGYEQFF

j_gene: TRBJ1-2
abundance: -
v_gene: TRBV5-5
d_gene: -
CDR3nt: TGTGCCAGCAGCCCTTGGTCCGGGTCGAGCTATGGCTACACCTTC
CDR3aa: CASSPWSGSSYGYTF

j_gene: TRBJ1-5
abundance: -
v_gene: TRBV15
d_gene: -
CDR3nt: TGTGCCACCAGCGGGTCCAGAGGGCGAGGTCAGCCCCAGCATTTT
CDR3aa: CATSGSRGRGQPQHF

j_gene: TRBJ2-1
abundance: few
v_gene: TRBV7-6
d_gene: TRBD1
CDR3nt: TGTGCCAGCAGCGCGGGACAGGGCTTCTACAATGAGCAGTTCTTC
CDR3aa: CASSAGQGFYNEQFF

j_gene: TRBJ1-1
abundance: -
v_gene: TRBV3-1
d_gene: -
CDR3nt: TGTGCCAGCAGCCAGGCAACAGGTGGGAACACTGAAGCTTTCTTT
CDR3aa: CASSQATGGNTEAFF

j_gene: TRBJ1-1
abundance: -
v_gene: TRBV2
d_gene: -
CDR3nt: TGTGCCAGCAGCCTCAGGGAGATGGACACTGAAGCTTTCTTT
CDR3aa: CASSLREMDTEAFF

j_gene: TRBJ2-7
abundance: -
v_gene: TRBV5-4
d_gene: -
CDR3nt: TGTGCCAGCAGCCCGAACCTTAGCGAGCAGTACTTC
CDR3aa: CASSPNLSEQYF

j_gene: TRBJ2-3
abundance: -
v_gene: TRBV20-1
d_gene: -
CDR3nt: TGCAGTGCTGAAGGCGGTTTCGTTGGGGATACGCAGTATTTT
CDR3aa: CSAEGGFVGDTQYF

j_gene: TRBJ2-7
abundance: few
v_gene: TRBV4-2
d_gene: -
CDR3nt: TGTGCCAGCAGCCAGACCCCCGGGCCCACGGACGAGCAGTACTTC
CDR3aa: CASSQTPGPTDEQYF

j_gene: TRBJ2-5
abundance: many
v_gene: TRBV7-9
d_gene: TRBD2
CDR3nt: TGTGCCAGCAGTTCAACTAGCGGCCCCCAAGAGACCCAGTACTTC
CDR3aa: CASSSTSGPQETQYF

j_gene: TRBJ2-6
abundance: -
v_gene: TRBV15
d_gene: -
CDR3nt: TGTGCCACCAGCAGAGAACTATGGGCAGCTCTGAGCTCTGGGGCCAACGTCCTGACTTTC
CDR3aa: CATSRELWAALSSGANVLTF

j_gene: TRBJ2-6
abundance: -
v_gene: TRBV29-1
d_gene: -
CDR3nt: TGCAGCGTTTCACTTGACTCTGGGGCCAACGTCCTGACTTTC
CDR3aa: CSVSLDSGANVLTF

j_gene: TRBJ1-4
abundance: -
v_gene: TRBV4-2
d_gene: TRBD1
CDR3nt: TGTGCCAGCAGCCAAGAAGTCGGACAGGGGAATGAAAAACTGTTTTTT
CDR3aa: CASSQEVGQGNEKLFF

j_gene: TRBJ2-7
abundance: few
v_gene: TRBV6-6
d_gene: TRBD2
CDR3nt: TGTGCCAGCAGTCTCACGCGGGAGGACTGTCGTGAGCAGTACTTC
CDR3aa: CASSLTREDCREQYF

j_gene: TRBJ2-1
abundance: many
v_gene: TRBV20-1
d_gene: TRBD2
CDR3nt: TGCAGTGCTAGAGAATTTAGCGGGAGAACCTCGTACAATGAGCAGTTCTTC
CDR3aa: CSAREFSGRTSYNEQFF

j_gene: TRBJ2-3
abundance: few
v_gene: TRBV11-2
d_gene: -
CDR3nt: TGTGCCAGCAGCTTAGATCAGTACAGGGCCACAGATACGCAGTATTTT
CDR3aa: CASSLDQYRATDTQYF

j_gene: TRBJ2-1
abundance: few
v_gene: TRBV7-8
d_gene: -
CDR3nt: TGTGCCAGCAGCTTAGGGTACGGGAGTGGATCCTCCTACAATGAGCAGTTCTTC
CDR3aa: CASSLGYGSGSSYNEQFF

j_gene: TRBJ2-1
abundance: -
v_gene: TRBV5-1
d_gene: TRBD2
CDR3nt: TGCGCCAGCAGCTTGAGAACTAGCGGGACTTCTGAGCAGTTCTTC
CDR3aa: CASSLRTSGTSEQFF

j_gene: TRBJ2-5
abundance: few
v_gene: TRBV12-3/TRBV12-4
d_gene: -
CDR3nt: TGTGCCAGCAGAGGGGGCCAAGAGACCCAGTACTTC
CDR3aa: CASRGGQETQYF

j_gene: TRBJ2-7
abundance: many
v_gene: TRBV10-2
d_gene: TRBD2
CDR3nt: TGCGCCAGCCTCGGAGGGGCTAGCGGGAGAGAGGTCTACGAGCAGTACTTC
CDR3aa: CASLGGASGREVYEQYF

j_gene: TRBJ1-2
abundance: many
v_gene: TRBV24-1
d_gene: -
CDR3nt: TGTGCCACCAGTGATTCAAAGGGTCTCCGCCACTATGGCTACACCTTC
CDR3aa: CATSDSKGLRHYGYTF

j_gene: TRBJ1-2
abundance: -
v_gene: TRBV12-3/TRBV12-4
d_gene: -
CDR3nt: TGTGCCAGCAAGGTGGAACAGGGTTACGGCTACACCTTC
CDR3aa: CASKVEQGYGYTF

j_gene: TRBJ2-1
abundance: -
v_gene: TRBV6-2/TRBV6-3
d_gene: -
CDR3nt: TGTGCCAGCAGTACCCACACAGACTACAATGAGCAGTTCTTC
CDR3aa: CASSTHTDYNEQFF

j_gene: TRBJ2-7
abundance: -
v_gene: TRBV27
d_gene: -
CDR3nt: TGTGCCAGCAGTTTAATAGGGGCCTACGAGCAGTACTTC
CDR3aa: CASSLIGAYEQYF

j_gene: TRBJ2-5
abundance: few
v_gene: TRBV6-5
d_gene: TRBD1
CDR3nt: TGTGCCAGCAGGAGGACAGGGTCAGAGACCCAGTACTTC
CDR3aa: CASRRTGSETQYF